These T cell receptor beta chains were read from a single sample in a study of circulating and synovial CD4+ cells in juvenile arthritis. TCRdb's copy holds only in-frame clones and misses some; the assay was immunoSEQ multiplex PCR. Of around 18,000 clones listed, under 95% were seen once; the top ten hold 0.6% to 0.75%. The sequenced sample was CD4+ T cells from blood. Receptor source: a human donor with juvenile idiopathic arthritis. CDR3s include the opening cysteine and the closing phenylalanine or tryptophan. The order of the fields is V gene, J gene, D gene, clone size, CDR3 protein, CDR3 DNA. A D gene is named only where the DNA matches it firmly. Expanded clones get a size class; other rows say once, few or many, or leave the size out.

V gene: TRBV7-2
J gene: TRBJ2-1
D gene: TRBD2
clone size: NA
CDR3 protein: CASSLGMGFLADYNEQFF
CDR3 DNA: TGTGCCAGCAGCTTAGGGATGGGGTTCCTAGCGGACTACAATGAGCAGTTCTTC

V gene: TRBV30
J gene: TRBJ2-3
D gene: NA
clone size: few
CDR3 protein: CAWSEVGGDTQYF
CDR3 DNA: TGTGCCTGGAGTGAGGTGGGGGGAGATACGCAGTATTTT

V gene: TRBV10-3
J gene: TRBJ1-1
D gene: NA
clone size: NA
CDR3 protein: CAISESVRQGTEAFF
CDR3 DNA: TGTGCCATCAGTGAGTCGGTTCGCCAGGGTACTGAAGCTTTCTTT

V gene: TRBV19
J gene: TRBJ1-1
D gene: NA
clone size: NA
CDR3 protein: CAGRRGMMNTEAFF
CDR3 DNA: TGTGCCGGTAGGAGAGGGATGATGAACACTGAAGCTTTCTTT

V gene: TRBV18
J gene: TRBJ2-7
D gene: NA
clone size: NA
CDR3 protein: CASSPRGPGGVEQYF
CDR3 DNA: TGTGCCAGCTCTCCCCGTGGGCCGGGGGGCGTCGAGCAGTACTTC

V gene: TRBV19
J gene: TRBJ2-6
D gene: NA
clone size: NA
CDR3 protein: CASSDSSGANVLTF
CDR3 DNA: TGTGCCAGCTCTGACAGCTCTGGGGCCAACGTCCTGACTTTC

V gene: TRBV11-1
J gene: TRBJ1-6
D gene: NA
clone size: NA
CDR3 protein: CASSFSLSSPLHF
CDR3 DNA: TGTGCCAGCAGCTTTTCCCTGAGTTCACCCCTCCACTTT

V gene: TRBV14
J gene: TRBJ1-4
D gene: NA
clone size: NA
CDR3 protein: CASSQERGRAEKLFF
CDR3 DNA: TGTGCCAGCAGCCAAGAACGGGGTCGTGCTGAAAAACTGTTTTTT

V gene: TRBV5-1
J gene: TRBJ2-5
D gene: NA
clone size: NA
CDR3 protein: CASSLVGRDPTQYF
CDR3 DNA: TGCGCCAGCAGCTTAGTAGGCAGGGATCCGACCCAGTACTTC

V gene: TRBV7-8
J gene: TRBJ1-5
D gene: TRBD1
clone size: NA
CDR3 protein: CASSVGTGLNNQPQHF
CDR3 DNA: TGTGCCAGCAGCGTGGGGACAGGGCTAAACAATCAGCCCCAGCATTTT

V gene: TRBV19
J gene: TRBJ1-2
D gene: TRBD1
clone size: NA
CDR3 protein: CASSKDRAYYGYTF
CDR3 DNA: TGTGCCAGTAGCAAAGACAGGGCCTACTATGGCTACACCTTC

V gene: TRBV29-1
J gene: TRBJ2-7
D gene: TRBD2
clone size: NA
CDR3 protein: CSVQPGLATYEQYF
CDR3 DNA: TGCAGCGTCCAACCGGGACTAGCGACCTACGAGCAGTACTTC

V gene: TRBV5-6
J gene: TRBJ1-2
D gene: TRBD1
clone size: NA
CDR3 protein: CASSRRDRGNYGYTF
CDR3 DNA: TGTGCCAGCAGCCGAAGGGACAGGGGCAACTATGGCTACACCTTC

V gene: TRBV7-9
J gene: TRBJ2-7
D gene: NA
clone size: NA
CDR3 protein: CASSFHYEQYF
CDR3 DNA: TGTGCCAGCAGCTTTCACTACGAGCAGTACTTC

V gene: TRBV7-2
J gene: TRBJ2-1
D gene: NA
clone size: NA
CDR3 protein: CASSLDITRLNEQFF
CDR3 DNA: TGTGCCAGCAGCTTAGATATTACCAGACTAAATGAGCAGTTCTTC

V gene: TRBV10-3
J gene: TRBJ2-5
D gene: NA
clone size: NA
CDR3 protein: CAISESSSTETQYF
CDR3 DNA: TGTGCCATCAGTGAGTCGTCCAGTACAGAGACCCAGTACTTC

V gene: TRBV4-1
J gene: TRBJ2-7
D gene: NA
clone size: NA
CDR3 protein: CASSQDPGNEQYF
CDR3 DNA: TGCGCCAGCAGCCAAGATCCGGGGAACGAGCAGTACTTC

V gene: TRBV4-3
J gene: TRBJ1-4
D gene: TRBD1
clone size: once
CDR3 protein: CAGSQEPQGAREKLFF
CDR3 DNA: TGCGCCGGCAGCCAAGAGCCCCAGGGGGCGCGGGAAAAACTGTTTTTT

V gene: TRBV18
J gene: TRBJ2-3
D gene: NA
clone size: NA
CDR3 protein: CASSPQTDLSTDTQYF
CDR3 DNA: TGTGCCAGCTCACCACAGACAGATTTAAGCACAGATACGCAGTATTTT

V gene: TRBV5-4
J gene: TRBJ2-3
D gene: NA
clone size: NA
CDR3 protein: CAPTVGAGVSTDTQYF
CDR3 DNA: TGTGCCCCAACGGTGGGGGCGGGAGTGAGCACAGATACGCAGTATTTT

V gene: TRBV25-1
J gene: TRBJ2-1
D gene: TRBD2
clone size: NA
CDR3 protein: CASSDRLPSGGADEQFF
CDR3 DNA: TGTGCCAGCAGTGACCGACTTCCCAGCGGGGGGGCGGATGAGCAGTTCTTC

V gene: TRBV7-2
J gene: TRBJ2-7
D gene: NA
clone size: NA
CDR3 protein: CASSLDRNYEQYF
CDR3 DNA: TGTGCCAGCAGCTTAGACAGGAACTACGAGCAGTACTTC

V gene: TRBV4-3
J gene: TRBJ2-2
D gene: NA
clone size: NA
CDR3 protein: CASSQGPTVNTGELFF
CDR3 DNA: TGCGCCAGCAGCCAAGGTCCTACGGTGAACACCGGGGAGCTGTTTTTT

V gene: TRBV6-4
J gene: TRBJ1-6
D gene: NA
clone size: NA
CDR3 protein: CASSDGRGSYNSPLHF
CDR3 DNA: TGTGCCAGCAGTGACGGGAGGGGTTCCTATAATTCACCCCTCCACTTT

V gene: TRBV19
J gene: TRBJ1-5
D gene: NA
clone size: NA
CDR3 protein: CASSQPRWPQHF
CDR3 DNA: TGTGCCAGTAGCCAACCCCGGTGGCCCCAGCATTTT

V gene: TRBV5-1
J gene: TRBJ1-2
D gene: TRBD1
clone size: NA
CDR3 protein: CASTPDRGRYYGYTF
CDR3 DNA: TGCGCCAGCACCCCCGACAGGGGACGTTACTATGGCTACACCTTC

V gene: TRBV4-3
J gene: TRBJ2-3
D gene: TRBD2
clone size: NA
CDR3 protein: CASSQGGTSGSWSTDTQYF
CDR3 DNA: TGCGCCAGCAGCCAAGGTGGGACTAGCGGGAGTTGGAGCACAGATACGCAGTATTTT

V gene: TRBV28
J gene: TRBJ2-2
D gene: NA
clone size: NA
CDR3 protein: CASRRENTGELFF
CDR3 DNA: TGTGCCAGCAGGAGGGAAAACACCGGGGAGCTGTTTTTT

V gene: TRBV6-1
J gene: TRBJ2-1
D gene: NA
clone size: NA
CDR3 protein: CASLMGGPIYNEQFF
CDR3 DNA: TGTGCCAGCCTTATGGGGGGACCTATCTACAATGAGCAGTTCTTC

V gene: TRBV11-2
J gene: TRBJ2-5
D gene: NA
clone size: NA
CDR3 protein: CASSLLGEQETQYF
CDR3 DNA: TGTGCCAGCAGCTTATTAGGGGAACAAGAGACCCAGTACTTC

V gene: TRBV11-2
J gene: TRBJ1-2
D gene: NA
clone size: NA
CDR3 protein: CASSEDRGDGYTF
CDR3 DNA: TGTGCCAGCAGCGAGGACAGAGGCGATGGCTACACCTTC